This TCR beta chain is drawn from a study of T cell repertoires in cytomegalovirus infection. Study-wide findings and caveats: CMV carriers with the relevant HLA were identified by cumulative public TCR beta family frequency. Dominating the ex vivo response were HLA-C-restricted CMV-specific TCR beta clonotypes.

From the reads, TCRdb called clonotypes with MiXCR, one entry per CDR3 protein. The data show tens of thousands of distinct CDR3 sequences, under 5% seen once. The CDR3 loop spans 15 amino acids. CDR1 SNHLY and CDR2 FYNNEI come from the germline V gene. Trimming took 3 bases from V and 0 from J, leaving 11 bases between them. This clonotype was seen at least ten times. Its matching antigen is unknown. The sample consisted of PBMCs. This TCR derives from a human donor in good health (CMV status not recorded). Some clones in this sample may be carry-over from other donors' samples. The V gene is TRBV2, the J gene TRBJ2-5; D is uncertain. This CDR3 reads CASSEESGYQETQYF. The CDR3 region has the DNA TGTGCCAGCAGTGAGGAGTCGGGTTACCAAGAGACCCAGTACTTC.